Sequencing of this T cell receptor (beta chain) was carried out in a study of cytomegalovirus exposure and HLA in healthy donors. Study-level information: An early release of data contained tens of millions of unique TCRs, which came from HLA-typed donors. Broader study findings: Within an earlier analysis, most TCR beta V segments proved productive either about 87% or about 30% of the time. Some TCR beta chains (roughly 150 of them) were listed as cytomegalovirus-associated. Most subjects had HLA-A and HLA-B alleles reportedly predicted accurately by TCR beta sequences.

Note on this clone: Its antigen is still unknown.

A multiplex PCR was run with 60 Vbeta primers and 13 Jbeta primers. Sequenced by immunoSEQ multiplex PCR; TCRdb stores in-frame clones only, minus some. Of approximately 160,000 clones in the sample, around 78% were seen once. This CDR3 is 14 amino acids long. CDR1 is MGHRA, CDR2 YSYEKL, per germline. V trimming: 1 base; J trimming: 2 bases; junction bases outside the gene matches: 2. The sample comprised PBMCs. The chain combines TRBV4-1 with TRBJ2-7; 7 positions match TRBD1. The clonotype originates from a woman in her forties in good health and CMV-seronegative. In DNA, the CDR3 is TGCGCCAGCAGCCAAGGACAGGGAGCCTACGAGCAGTACTTC. This sequence encodes CASSQGQGAYEQYF.